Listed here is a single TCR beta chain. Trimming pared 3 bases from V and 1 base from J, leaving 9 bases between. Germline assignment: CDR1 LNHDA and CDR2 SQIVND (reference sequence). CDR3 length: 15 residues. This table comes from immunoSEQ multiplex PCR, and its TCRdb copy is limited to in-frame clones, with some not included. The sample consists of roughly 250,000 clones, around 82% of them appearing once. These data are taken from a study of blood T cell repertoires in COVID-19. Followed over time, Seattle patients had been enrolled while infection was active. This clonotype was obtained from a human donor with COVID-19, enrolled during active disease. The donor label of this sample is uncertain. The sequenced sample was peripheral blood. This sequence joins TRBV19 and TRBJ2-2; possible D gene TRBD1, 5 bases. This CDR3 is CASSIRQGNTGELFF. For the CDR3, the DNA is TGTGCCAGTAGTATCCGCCAGGGGAACACCGGGGAGCTGTTTTTT. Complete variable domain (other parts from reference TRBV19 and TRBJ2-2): DGGITQSPKYLFRKEGQNVTLSCEQNLNHDAMYWYRQDPGQGLRLIYYSQIVNDFQKGDIAEGYSVSREKKESFPLTVTSAQKNPTAFYLCASSIRQGNTGELFFGEGSRLTVL.